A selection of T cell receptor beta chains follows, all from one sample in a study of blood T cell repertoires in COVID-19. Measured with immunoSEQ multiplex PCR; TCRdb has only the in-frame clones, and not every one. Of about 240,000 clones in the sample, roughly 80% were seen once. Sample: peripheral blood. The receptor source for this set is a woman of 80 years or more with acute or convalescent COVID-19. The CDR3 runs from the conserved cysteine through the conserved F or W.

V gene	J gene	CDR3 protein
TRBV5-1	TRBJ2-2	CASSSGLAGTGELFF
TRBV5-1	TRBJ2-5	CASSLTSTEGETQYF
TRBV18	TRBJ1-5	CASSPSTGGGNQPQHF
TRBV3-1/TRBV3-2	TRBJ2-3	CASSLRLAGTDTQYF
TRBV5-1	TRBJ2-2	CASSLGLAGGNTGELFF
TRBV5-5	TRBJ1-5	CASSPTGPNQPQHF
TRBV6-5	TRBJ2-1	CASTRRAGTDNEQFF
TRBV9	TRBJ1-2	CASSVVAGVGYTF
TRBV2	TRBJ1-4	CASSEGQGSEKLFF
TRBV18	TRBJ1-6	CASSPRQGGYNSPLHF
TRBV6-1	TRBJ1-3	CASSDLWRGGSGNTIYF
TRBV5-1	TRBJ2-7	CASSLGTSPGEQYF
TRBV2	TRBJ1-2	CASSSNRGNYGYTF